A single sample gave rise to the 23 T cell receptor beta chains below, sequenced in a study of regulatory T cells in long-lasting Graves disease (dated by TCRdb to the early 2020s). This sample's time point label indicates: newly diagnosed GD, antithyroid drugs for less than 3 months. RNA was extracted from PBMCs in TRIzol for both TCR sequencing and RNA sequencing. Libraries were constructed by multiplex PCR. TCRdb records Illumina HiSeq 4000 as the sequencer. iRepertoire HTBI primers and Arm-PCR amplification of CDR3 regions were used to construct TCR beta libraries. TCRdb reanalyzed the raw reads on its own, using fastp at Q25 for trimming and MiXCR for clone calling, and kept in-frame beta chains. Identical CDR3 protein sequences are pooled into one entry, listed with their most common genes and DNA. The sample has about 210,000 distinct CDR3 sequences on record, roughly 18% of them singletons. The ten biggest clones cover around 11% of the sample.

The data were also submitted as part of a second study, on T cells in Graves' hyperthyroidism and ophthalmopathy.

The sequencing here drew on peripheral blood mononuclear cells (PBMCs), taken at new diagnosis, from a patient treated with antithyroid drugs. These receptors all stem from a woman aged 25 to 39 with Graves disease. Donor details come from another sample of the same person, matched by shared clones.

This clonotype was counted at least ten times. The V gene is TRBV18, the J gene TRBJ2-6; D unclear. The germline V gene encodes CDR1 KGHSH and CDR2 LQKENI. The germline V and J ends were trimmed by 8 bases and 4 bases, with 18 bases remaining between them. This CDR3 is 16 amino acids long. CDR3 sequence reads: CASPKTRLSGANVLTF. The CDR3 coding sequence is TGTGCCAGCCCAAAGACCCGATTGAGCGGGGCCAACGTCCTGACTTTC.

This clonotype was seen many times. V gene TRBV20-1 combines with J gene TRBJ2-1; 11 nucleotides agree with TRBD2. This CDR3 comprises 16 residues. Germline V gene lookup returns CDR1 DFQATT and CDR2 SNEGSKA (reference sequence). DNA of the CDR3: TGCAGCGCCTGGGGGGTAGCGGGGGGGCTTGACAATGAGCAGTTCTTC. Translating gives CSAWGVAGGLDNEQFF.

This clonotype was observed many times. This sequence joins TRBV27 and TRBJ1-1, with 7 bases lining up with TRBD1. Losses at the gene ends were 2 bases for V and 3 bases for J; bases not matched to a gene: 6. CDR1 MNHEY and CDR2 SMNVEV come from the germline V gene (reference sequence). The CDR3 spans 15 residues. The CDR3 here is CASSLRPGQYTEAFF. CDR3 in DNA: TGTGCCAGCAGTTTAAGGCCGGGACAGTACACTGAAGCTTTCTTT.

This rearrangement joins TRBV19 to TRBJ1-1; 7 bases agree with TRBD1. The CDR3 has 13 residues. Germline loops: CDR1 LNHDA, CDR2 SQIVND (reference sequence). V was clipped by 9 bases and J by 3 bases; unmatched bases: 7. The CDR3 here is CASYDREDTEAFF. The CDR3 DNA reads as TGTGCCAGCTACGACAGGGAGGACACTGAAGCTTTCTTT.

V is TRBV6-5 and J is TRBJ2-1, with 11 positions matching TRBD2. V shed 4 bases, J shed 6 bases, and the junction held 5 bases outside the gene matches. This CDR3 has 15 residues. Germline-derived CDR1 and CDR2 are MNHEY and SVGAGI. The CDR3 is CASSSLAGASNEQFF. CDR3 DNA sequence: TGTGCCAGCAGTTCACTAGCGGGAGCTTCCAATGAGCAGTTCTTC.

This clonotype occurred many times. The chain joins TRBV11-2 to TRBJ2-3; D unresolved. Looked up from germline, CDR1 is SGHAT and CDR2 is FQNNGV. The CDR3 is made up of 14 amino acids. The V gene lost 0 bases and the J gene lost 1 base, with 5 bases spanning the gap. The CDR3 DNA reads as TGTGCCAGCAGCTTAGAAGGAGGCACAGATACGCAGTATTTT. It translates to CASSLEGGTDTQYF.

In its sample, this clonotype was seen many times. This chain links TRBV7-6 with TRBJ2-5, with D maybe TRBD1 (6 bases). The CDR3 loop spans 15 amino acids. Germline V lookup: CDR1 SGHVS, CDR2 FNYEAQ. The V and J ends lost 5 bases and 1 base respectively, with 14 bases between them. The CDR3 DNA is TGTGCCAGCAGCCGAAACTGGGGGCGCCAAGAGACCCAGTACTTC. It yields the protein CASSRNWGRQETQYF.

This clonotype has at least ten counts. The genes are TRBV30 and TRBJ1-2; no reliable D call. Germline V lookup: CDR1 GTSNPN, CDR2 SVGIG (reference sequence). V lost 4 bases to trimming and J lost 3 bases, with 9 bases between them. This CDR3 spans 12 amino acids. The CDR3 DNA sequence: TGTGCCTGGACAGCCCGCTACTATGGCTACACCTTC. This codes for CAWTARYYGYTF. The complete variable domain, with remaining parts taken from reference TRBV30 and TRBJ1-2, reads SQTIHQWPATLVQPVGSPLSLECTVEGTSNPNLYWYRQAAGRGLQLLFYSVGIGQISSEVPQNLSASRPQDRQFILSSKKLLLSDSGFYLCAWTARYYGYTFGSGTRLTVV.

This clonotype was recorded at least ten times. The chain joins TRBV2 to TRBJ2-3; no reliable D call. The CDR3 runs to 12 residues. Looked up from germline, CDR1 is SNHLY and CDR2 is FYNNEI. V lost 6 bases to trimming and J lost 4 bases, with 8 bases between them. The CDR3 DNA reads as TGTGCCAGCAGATCCTGGCCAGATACGCAGTATTTT. It encodes CASRSWPDTQYF.

This clonotype has a count of ten or more. A much larger clone lies one base from this, so it may be a read error. The chain employs TRBV11-3 and TRBJ2-7; unclear D gene. The V gene's germline CDR1 is SGHNT and CDR2 YENEEA. The CDR3 runs to 12 residues. The CDR3 protein is CASSLLSYKQYF. The DNA of the CDR3 is TGTGCCAGCAGCCTCCTATCCTACAAGCAGTACTTC.

This clonotype was observed at least ten times. The V gene is TRBV13, the J gene TRBJ1-6; TRBD1 matches 8 bases. The CDR3 has 14 residues. V lost 5 bases to trimming and J lost 9 bases; unmatched junction nucleotides: 6. Germline CDR1 and CDR2: PRHDT and FYEKMQ (reference sequence). DNA for the CDR3: TGTGCCAGCAGCGGCCGGACAGGGACTTCACCCCTCCACTTT. It specifies CASSGRTGTSPLHF.

As to this clonotype: A clone one base away is much larger, so this may be a read error. The chain couples TRBV28 to TRBJ1-1; a possible D gene is TRBD1 (5 bases). The CDR3 totals 14 residues. Germline V gene lookup returns CDR1 MDHEN and CDR2 SYDVKM. The CDR3 sequence: CASSFWASDTGAFF. For the CDR3, the DNA is TGTGCCAGCAGTTTTTGGGCTTCGGACACTGGAGCTTTCTTT.

The chain carries TRBV10-3 and TRBJ2-1, with 7 bases fitting TRBD1. The CDR3 is made up of 13 amino acids. CDR1 is ENHRY and CDR2 is SYGVKD in the germline V gene. Trimming took 0 bases from V and 10 from J; bases not matched to a gene: 3. CDR3 nucleotide sequence: TGTGCCATCAGTGAGTCTTGGGACAGCGAGCAGTTCTTC. Amino acid sequence: CAISESWDSEQFF.

With respect to this clonotype: It is likely a read error: a sequence one base away is far more abundant. The chain carries TRBV24-1 and TRBJ2-7; 14 bases agree with TRBD2. The CDR3 contains 18 residues. The V gene's germline CDR1 is KGHDR and CDR2 SFDVKD. J gave up 7 bases and V 4 bases, and 14 bases lay outside the gene matches. The CDR3 coding sequence is TGTGCCACCAGTGAGGCGGGACTAGCGGGAGCCGGCTACAATGAGCAGTACTTC. It is translated as CATSEAGLAGAGYNEQYF.

This clonotype came up many times. The chain carries TRBV20-1 and TRBJ2-5; 7 bases fit TRBD2. V dropped 6 bases and J dropped 1; count of bases not matched to a gene: 8. The CDR3 extends over 14 amino acids. Germline V lookup: CDR1 DFQATT, CDR2 SNEGSKA (reference sequence). The CDR3 DNA follows: TGCAGTGCCCTTGAAAGGACTAGCCAAGAGACCCAGTACTTC. Translated: CSALERTSQETQYF.

In this sample, this clonotype turned up many times. The chain employs TRBV5-6 and TRBJ1-1; D may be TRBD1 (6 bases). CDR3 length: 15 amino acids. Between the trimmed V and J ends, which lost 0 bases and 5 bases, there was a span of 14 bases. Germline CDR1 reads SGHDT; CDR2 reads YYEEEE. The CDR3 nucleotides read TGTGCCAGCAGCTTGGCGGCAGGGAGGGGGACTGAAGCTTTCTTT. Its translation: CASSLAAGRGTEAFF. Based on the CDR3 plus reference TRBV5-6 and TRBJ1-1, the full variable domain is DAGVTQSPTHLIKTRGQQVTLRCSPKSGHDTVSWYQQALGQGPQFIFQYYEEEERQRGNFPDRFSGHQFPNYSSELNVNALLLGDSALYLCASSLAAGRGTEAFFGQGTRLTVV.

This clonotype appeared a few times. With a much larger clone just one base away, this may be a read error. The chain employs TRBV7-3 and TRBJ2-4; 11 positions match TRBD2. V trimming: 5 bases; J trimming: 13 bases; junction bases outside the gene matches: 13. Germline loops: CDR1 SGHTA, CDR2 FQGTGA. The CDR3 extends over 15 amino acids. The DNA for the CDR3 is TGTGCCAGCAGCCCTACTAGCGGGGGTACAATTGAGCAGTACTTC. It is translated as CASSPTSGGTIEQYF. The whole variable domain, filled in from reference TRBV7-3 and TRBJ2-4, reads GAGVSQTPSNKVTEKGKYVELRCDPISGHTALYWYRQSLGQGPEFLIYFQGTGAADDSGLPNDRFFAVRPEGSVSTLKIQRTERGDSAVYLCASSPTSGGTIEQYFGAGTRLSVL.

The V and J genes are TRBV24-1 and TRBJ2-7; D is ambiguous. This CDR3 contains 14 residues. The germline gives CDR1 KGHDR, CDR2 SFDVKD. The germline V and J ends were trimmed by 3 bases and 4 bases, with 12 bases remaining between them. CDR3 sequence: CATSDPGVQYEQYF. The CDR3 DNA reads as TGTGCCACCAGTGATCCGGGCGTACAATACGAGCAGTACTTC.

In this sample, this clonotype turned up many times. V and J are TRBV18 and TRBJ1-1; possible D gene TRBD1, 6 bases. This CDR3 has 12 amino acids. Between the trimmed V and J ends, which lost 6 bases and 6 bases, there was a span of 11 bases. Germline V lookup: CDR1 KGHSH, CDR2 LQKENI. The CDR3: CASSEQGPEAFF. For the CDR3, the DNA is TGTGCCAGCTCCGAACAGGGCCCTGAAGCTTTCTTT.

This clonotype was counted ten times or more. The V and J genes are TRBV7-3 and TRBJ2-5, with a weak D call TRBD2 (6 bases). Germline V gene data show CDR1 as SGHTA and CDR2 as FQGTGA. Between the trimmed V and J ends, which lost 5 bases and 4 bases, there was a span of 17 bases. CDR3 length: 15 residues. The CDR3 region has the DNA TGTGCCAGCAGCCCAGGTGGGGGGTTTGGAGAGACCCAGTACTTC. Amino acid sequence: CASSPGGGFGETQYF.

This clonotype was counted ten times or more. The chain couples TRBV7-9 to TRBJ2-1; D is perhaps TRBD2 (5 bases). V lost 1 base and J 5 bases, leaving 12 bases between the germline ends. Germline CDR1 and CDR2: SEHNR and FQNEAQ (reference sequence). The CDR3 is 15 amino acids. Here the CDR3 reads CASSLVTLVNNEQFF. In nucleotides, the CDR3 is TGTGCCAGCAGCTTAGTGACACTAGTCAACAATGAGCAGTTCTTC.

This clonotype was picked up many times. The rearrangement links TRBV7-2 to TRBJ2-3, with 9 positions matching TRBD2. This CDR3 comprises 18 residues. V was pared by 5 bases and J by 4 bases, with 16 bases of the junction left unmatched. Germline V gene sequence: CDR1 SGHTA, CDR2 FQGNSA. The CDR3 DNA sequence: TGTGCCAGCAGCCGATTTGGGTGGACTAGCGCCGCGGCAGATACGCAGTATTTT. Protein sequence: CASSRFGWTSAAADTQYF.

V usage is TRBV10-2 and J usage is TRBJ1-4; D unclear. V dropped 4 bases and J dropped 12 bases, with 12 bases sitting between them. Germline assignment: CDR1 WSHSY and CDR2 SAAADI. This CDR3 is built from 12 residues. Here the CDR3 reads CASSGRPGELFF. CDR3 DNA sequence: TGCGCCAGCAGTGGTCGTCCCGGGGAACTGTTTTTT.